This TCR beta chain stems from a study of T-cell reconstitution after alpha-beta-depleted transplantation in children. Library preparation (for TCRbeta) was performed with unique molecular identifiers. TCRdb analysed the PCR reads with MiXCR anew, one entry per CDR3 protein. The profile covers a few hundred thousand distinct CDR3 sequences, with roughly 27% appearing a single time and about 35% taken by the ten largest. V lost 7 bases, J lost 2 bases, and 12 bases lay in between. CDR3 size: 13 residues. A word on this clonotype: Its cognate antigen is unknown.

Notes on the study in general: Some patients showed high day-60 TCRbeta diversity, which derived from surviving recipient T cells and thymic progenitors. After transplant, at about two months, alpha-beta T cells were reportedly derived from several hundred expanded graft clones. T-cell counts and diversity at one year post-transplant came mainly from newly produced T cells.

The source of this sequence is a boy in the first two years of life with Wiskott-Aldrich syndrome, due to receive a stem cell transplant. The sequences come from PBMCs, collected before TCRalphabeta/CD19-depleted stem cell transplant. The chain uses TRBV12-3 or TRBV12-4 and TRBJ2-7; D unresolved. The CDR3 reads CASTLGKTYEQYF. CDR3 DNA sequence: TGTGCCAGCACCCTTGGGAAGACCTACGAGCAGTACTTC.